Listed below are T cell receptor beta chains from one sample, sequenced in a study of human T cells and chemical hapten exposure. TCRdb used MiXCR to reprocess the RACE reads, holding one entry per CDR3 protein. The sample shows about 290,000 distinct CDR3 sequences, around 7.3% of them seen only once. The material was whole blood, obtained in connection with sensitization to the hapten diphenylcyclopropenone (DPC). These receptors were obtained from a man younger than 35 with alopecia areata. Some clones in this sample may be carry-over from other donors' samples. CDR3s include the opening cysteine and the closing phenylalanine or tryptophan. A D gene is named only where the DNA matches it firmly. Size is stated for part of the rows, as once, few or many counts, or as a class when the clone is expanded.

TRBJ1-3	NA	few	TRBV12-3/TRBV12-4	TGTGCCAGCAGTCCCGTCGGGGGTTCTGGAAACACCATATATTTT	CASSPVGGSGNTIYF
TRBJ1-5	NA	many	TRBV11-2	TGTGCCAGCAGCCCTGGACAGTCACAGCCCCAGCATTTT	CASSPGQSQPQHF
TRBJ1-5	NA	many	TRBV27	TGTGCCAGCAGTTTCGTACGAGGGGCCGGCGGCAATCAGCCCCAGCATTTT	CASSFVRGAGGNQPQHF
TRBJ2-3	NA	NA	TRBV9	TGTGCCAGCAGCGTAGGAAGGGGGGCGCAAACAGATACGCAGTATTTT	CASSVGRGAQTDTQYF
TRBJ1-6	NA	many	TRBV7-8	TGTGCCAGCAGCCCCCATAGCGGGGGCCCGTATAATTCACCCCTCCACTTT	CASSPHSGGPYNSPLHF
TRBJ2-3	TRBD2	many	TRBV10-3	TGTGCCATCAGTGTGGTAGCGGGGGGTGCAGATACGCAGTATTTT	CAISVVAGGADTQYF
TRBJ1-1	NA	few	TRBV12-3/TRBV12-4	TGTGCCAGCACCCGGGAGACTGAAGCTTTCTTT	CASTRETEAFF
TRBJ1-1	NA	NA	TRBV4-3	TGCGCCAGCAGCCAAGCTACCCAGTCATCCCTTATGAACACTGAAGCTTTCTTT	CASSQATQSSLMNTEAFF
TRBJ2-3	NA	few	TRBV2	TGTGCCAGCAGTGTGCGGGAAGGACGGGATCCGATCACAGATACGCAGTATTTT	CASSVREGRDPITDTQYF
TRBJ1-1	TRBD1	few	TRBV7-3	TGTGCCAGCAGCTTAACCCCGGACAGGGGCCCGAACACTGAAGCTTTCTTT	CASSLTPDRGPNTEAFF
TRBJ2-5	TRBD2	many	TRBV9	TGTGCCAGCAGCGTAGAGGCTAGCGGGCCTCAAGAGACCCAGTACTTC	CASSVEASGPQETQYF
TRBJ2-7	TRBD2	few	TRBV7-3	TGTGCCAGCAGCTTAACTGGGACTAGCGGGGAGGCCTACGAGCAGTACTTC	CASSLTGTSGEAYEQYF
TRBJ1-3	NA	few	TRBV3-1	TGTGCCAGCAGCCACAACTCTGGAAACACCATATATTTT	CASSHNSGNTIYF
TRBJ2-7	NA	NA	TRBV7-2	TGTGCCAGCAGCTTAAGGGTCGACAGGACCTACGAGCAGTACTTC	CASSLRVDRTYEQYF
TRBJ2-7	NA	NA	TRBV6-2/TRBV6-3	TGTGCCAGCAGTTACCTGAGCTCCTACGAGCAGTACTTC	CASSYLSSYEQYF
TRBJ1-2	NA	few	TRBV7-2	TGTGCCAGCAGGGGGGACACTAACTATGGCTACACCTTC	CASRGDTNYGYTF
TRBJ1-1	TRBD1	few	TRBV6-5	TGTGCCAGCTACTTAGAGACAGGGTTCAACACTGAAGCTTTCTTT	CASYLETGFNTEAFF
TRBJ1-1	NA	few	TRBV5-1	TGCGCCAGCAGCTTTCGAGGGCCGGGATTCGCTGAAGCTTTCTTT	CASSFRGPGFAEAFF
TRBJ2-5	TRBD1	many	TRBV29-1	TGCAGCGTCGACGACAGGGTAGAGACCCAGTACTTC	CSVDDRVETQYF
TRBJ2-1	TRBD1	NA	TRBV27	TGTGCCAGCAGTTTCGGGAACAGGGGATACAATGAGCAGTTCTTC	CASSFGNRGYNEQFF
TRBJ1-2	NA	NA	TRBV7-2	TGTGCCAGCAGCTTAGCGACGGCAGTCCCCCGGGGCTACACCTTC	CASSLATAVPRGYTF
TRBJ2-3	TRBD1	NA	TRBV6-6	TGTGCCAGCAGTTATTCGTTCGGACAGGGAACAGATACGCAGTATTTT	CASSYSFGQGTDTQYF
TRBJ2-1	NA	few	TRBV7-9	TGTGCCAGCAGCCCTCGTGGCCGTAAGGGGGACTACAATGAGCAGTTCTTC	CASSPRGRKGDYNEQFF
TRBJ2-3	TRBD1	NA	TRBV28	TGTGCCAGCAGTTTACCGGCAGGGGGCTTCTCAGATACGCAGTATTTT	CASSLPAGGFSDTQYF
TRBJ2-1	TRBD2	NA	TRBV4-2	TGTGCCAGCAGCCAAGTCCCACTAGCGGGGTTATACAATGAGCAGTTCTTC	CASSQVPLAGLYNEQFF
TRBJ2-1	TRBD2	many	TRBV11-2	TGTGCCAGCACCGTTAGCGGGGGGATCTACAATGAGCAGTTCTTC	CASTVSGGIYNEQFF
TRBJ2-1	TRBD2	NA	TRBV7-9	TGTGCCAGCAGCTTAGCGGGACTAGCGGGGCACAATGAGCAGTTCTTC	CASSLAGLAGHNEQFF